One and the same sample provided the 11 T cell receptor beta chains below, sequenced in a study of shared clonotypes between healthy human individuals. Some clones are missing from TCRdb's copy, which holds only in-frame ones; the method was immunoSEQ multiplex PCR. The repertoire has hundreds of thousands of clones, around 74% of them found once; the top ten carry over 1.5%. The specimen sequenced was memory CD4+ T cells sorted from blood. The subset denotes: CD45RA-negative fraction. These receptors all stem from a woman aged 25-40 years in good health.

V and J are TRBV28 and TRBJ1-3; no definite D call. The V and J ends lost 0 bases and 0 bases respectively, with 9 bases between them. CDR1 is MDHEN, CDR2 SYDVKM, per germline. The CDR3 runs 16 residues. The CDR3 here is CASSLWAFASGNTIYF. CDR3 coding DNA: TGTGCCAGCAGTTTATGGGCCTTCGCCTCTGGAAACACCATATATTTT. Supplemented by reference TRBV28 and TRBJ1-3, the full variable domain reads DVKVTQSSRYLVKRTGEKVFLECVQDMDHENMFWYRQDPGLGLRLIYFSYDVKMKEKGDIPEGYSVSREKKERFSLILESASTNQTSMYLCASSLWAFASGNTIYFGEGSWLTVV.

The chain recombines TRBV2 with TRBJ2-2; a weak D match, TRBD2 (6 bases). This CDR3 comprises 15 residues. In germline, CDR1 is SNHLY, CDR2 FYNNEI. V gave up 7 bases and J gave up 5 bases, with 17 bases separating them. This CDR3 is CASKTRGGETGELFF. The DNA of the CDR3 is TGTGCCAGCAAAACCCGAGGCGGGGAGACCGGGGAGCTGTTTTTT.

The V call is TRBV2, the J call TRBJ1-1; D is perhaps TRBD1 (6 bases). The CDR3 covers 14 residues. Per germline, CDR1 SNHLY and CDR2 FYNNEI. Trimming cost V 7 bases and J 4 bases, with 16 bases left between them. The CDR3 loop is CASTLGGSATEAFF. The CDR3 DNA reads TGTGCCAGCACCCTCGGGGGCTCGGCCACTGAAGCTTTCTTT.

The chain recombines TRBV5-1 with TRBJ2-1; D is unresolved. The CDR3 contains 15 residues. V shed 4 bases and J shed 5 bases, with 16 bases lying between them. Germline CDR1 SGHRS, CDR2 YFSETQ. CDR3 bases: TGCGCCAGCAGCCCGCCGCAGGAGCCCGACAATGAGCAGTTCTTC. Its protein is CASSPPQEPDNEQFF.

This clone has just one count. The CDR3 is CASSFALPGPAVMHEQYF. The CDR3 DNA sequence: TGTGCCAGCAGCTTTGCTCTTCCCGGCCCGGCAGTTATGCACGAGCAGTACTTC. The V gene is TRBV12-1, the J gene TRBJ2-7. TRBV12-1 represents a pseudogene. CDR3 length: 18 residues.

CDR3 residues: CASRSRTGGEDGYTF. The DNA for the CDR3 is TGTGCCAGTAGGAGTCGGACAGGGGGCGAGGATGGCTACACCTTC. V is TRBV19 and J is TRBJ1-2, with TRBD1 identical over 11 bases. The CDR3 runs 15 residues. Germline trimming cut 6 bases from V and 6 bases from J; bases unmatched to any gene: 9. Looked up from germline, CDR1 is LNHDA and CDR2 is SQIVND (reference sequence). The variable domain in full, completed from reference TRBV19 and TRBJ1-2, reads DGGITQSPKYLFRKEGQNVTLSCEQNLNHDAMYWYRQDPGQGLRLIYYSQIVNDFQKGDIAEGYSVSREKKESFPLTVTSAQKNPTAFYLCASRSRTGGEDGYTFGSGTRLTVV.

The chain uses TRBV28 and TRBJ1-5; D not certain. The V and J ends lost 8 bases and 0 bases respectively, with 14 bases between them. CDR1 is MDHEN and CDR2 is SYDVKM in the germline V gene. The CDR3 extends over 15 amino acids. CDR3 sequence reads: CASGSLDLSNQPQHF. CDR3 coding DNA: TGTGCCAGCGGCTCCTTGGATCTTAGCAATCAGCCCCAGCATTTT.

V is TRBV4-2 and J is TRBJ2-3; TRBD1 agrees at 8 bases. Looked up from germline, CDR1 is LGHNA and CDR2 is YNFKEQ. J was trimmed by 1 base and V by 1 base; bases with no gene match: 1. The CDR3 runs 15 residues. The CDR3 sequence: CASSQGTGRTDTQYF. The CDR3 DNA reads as TGTGCCAGCAGCCAAGGGACAGGGCGCACAGATACGCAGTATTTT.

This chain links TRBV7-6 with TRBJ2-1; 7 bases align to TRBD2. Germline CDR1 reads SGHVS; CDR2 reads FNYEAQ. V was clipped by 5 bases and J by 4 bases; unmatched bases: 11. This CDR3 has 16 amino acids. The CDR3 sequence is CASSQTGLAAYNEQFF. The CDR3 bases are TGTGCCAGCAGCCAGACGGGGCTAGCGGCGTACAATGAGCAGTTCTTC. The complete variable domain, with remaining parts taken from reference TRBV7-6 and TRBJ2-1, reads GAGVSQSPRYKVTKRGQDVALRCDPISGHVSLYWYRQALGQGPEFLTYFNYEAQQDKSGLPNDRFSAERPEGSISTLTIQRTEQRDSAMYRCASSQTGLAAYNEQFFGPGTRLTVL.

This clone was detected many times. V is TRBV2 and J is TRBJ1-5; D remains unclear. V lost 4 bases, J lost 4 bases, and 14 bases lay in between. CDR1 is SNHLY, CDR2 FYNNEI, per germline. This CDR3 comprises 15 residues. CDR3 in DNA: TGTGCCAGCAGTGTGGGCAGCAAACCAAATCAGCCCCAGCATTTT. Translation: CASSVGSKPNQPQHF.

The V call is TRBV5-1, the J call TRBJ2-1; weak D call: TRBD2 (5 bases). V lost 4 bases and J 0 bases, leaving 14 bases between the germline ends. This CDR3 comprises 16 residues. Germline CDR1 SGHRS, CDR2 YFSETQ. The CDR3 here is CASSNSRTLSYNEQFF. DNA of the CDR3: TGCGCCAGCAGCAATTCTAGGACTCTCTCCTACAATGAGCAGTTCTTC.